The rows below give T cell receptor beta chains drawn from one sample of a study of blood T cells in healthy people across ages. Via MiXCR, TCRdb re-called the 5' RACE reads, giving one row per CDR3 protein. Here the sample spans some 550,000 distinct CDR3 sequences, 47% being singletons. The sample consisted of blood. The origin of the receptors is an elderly man in good health. CDR3s include the opening cysteine and the closing phenylalanine or tryptophan. A D gene is named only where the DNA matches it firmly. The size of a clone is reported for some rows only, either as once, few or many, or as a class for expanded clones.

J: TRBJ2-3; size: .; V: TRBV7-2; D: .; CDR3: CASSSYRGTDTQYF; DNA: TGTGCCAGCAGCTCCTATAGGGGCACAGATACGCAGTATTTT
J: TRBJ2-6; size: .; V: TRBV5-1; D: TRBD1; CDR3: CASSLGQGGGANVLTF; DNA: TGCGCCAGCAGCTTGGGACAGGGTGGTGGGGCCAACGTCCTGACTTTC
J: TRBJ1-2; size: .; V: TRBV7-9; D: .; CDR3: CASSSEGSGYTF; DNA: TGTGCCAGCAGCTCCGAGGGGAGCGGCTACACCTTC
J: TRBJ2-7; size: .; V: TRBV10-3; D: TRBD2; CDR3: CAISNKREGTHEQYF; DNA: TGTGCCATCAGTAATAAGCGGGAGGGCACCCACGAGCAGTACTTC
J: TRBJ1-4; size: many; V: TRBV29-1; D: .; CDR3: CSVGGIGGGKNEKLFF; DNA: TGCAGCGTTGGGGGTATCGGGGGAGGAAAAAATGAAAAACTGTTTTTT
J: TRBJ1-1; size: .; V: TRBV7-8; D: .; CDR3: CASTPRGVLMNTEAFF; DNA: TGTGCCAGCACCCCGAGGGGGGTTCTAATGAACACTGAAGCTTTCTTT
J: TRBJ2-3; size: .; V: TRBV29-1; D: TRBD2; CDR3: CSVVSSGLVQSTDTQYF; DNA: TGCAGCGTTGTTTCCTCCGGACTAGTCCAAAGCACAGATACGCAGTATTTT
J: TRBJ2-1; size: many; V: TRBV6-6; D: .; CDR3: CASSGGVTGEQFF; DNA: TGTGCCAGCAGCGGGGGAGTAACGGGGGAGCAGTTCTTC
J: TRBJ2-3; size: .; V: TRBV30; D: TRBD2; CDR3: CAWTSGGGTDTQYF; DNA: TGTGCCTGGACTAGCGGGGGGGGTACAGATACGCAGTATTTT
J: TRBJ2-2; size: .; V: TRBV7-3; D: .; CDR3: CASGNRGGATGELFF; DNA: TGTGCCAGCGGAAACAGGGGAGGGGCCACCGGGGAGCTGTTTTTT
J: TRBJ2-3; size: few; V: TRBV20-1; D: TRBD2; CDR3: CSARTSGGALTYNTQYF; DNA: TGCAGTGCCCGCACTAGCGGGGGAGCCCTCACTTATAATACGCAGTATTTT
J: TRBJ2-7; size: few; V: TRBV7-2; D: .; CDR3: CASSLMYEQYF; DNA: TGTGCCAGCAGCTTAATGTACGAGCAGTACTTC
J: TRBJ2-1; size: once; V: TRBV11-2; D: .; CDR3: CASSLIGAVTYNEQFF; DNA: TGTGCCAGCAGCTTAATTGGGGCGGTTACCTACAATGAGCAGTTCTTC
J: TRBJ2-2; size: .; V: TRBV12-3/TRBV12-4; D: .; CDR3: CASSFQQGTGELFF; DNA: TGTGCCAGCAGTTTCCAACAGGGCACCGGGGAGCTGTTTTTT
J: TRBJ2-2; size: .; V: TRBV6-5; D: TRBD1; CDR3: CASSQGVTGELFF; DNA: TGTGCCAGCAGCCAGGGGGTCACCGGGGAGCTGTTTTTT
J: TRBJ2-1; size: .; V: TRBV4-1; D: .; CDR3: CASSPIPGGAHEQFF; DNA: TGCGCCAGCAGCCCCATCCCAGGGGGGGCTCATGAGCAGTTCTTC
J: TRBJ1-1; size: .; V: TRBV6-2/TRBV6-3; D: .; CDR3: CASSRHMNTEAFF; DNA: TGTGCCAGCAGTAGACATATGAACACTGAAGCTTTCTTT
J: TRBJ1-1; size: .; V: TRBV7-2; D: TRBD1; CDR3: CASSLGLGGTGGRNTEAFF; DNA: TGTGCCAGCAGCTTAGGACTAGGAGGGACAGGGGGCCGGAACACTGAAGCTTTCTTT
J: TRBJ2-5; size: .; V: TRBV7-2; D: TRBD1; CDR3: CASSVQGAQGETQYF; DNA: TGTGCCAGCAGCGTACAGGGGGCTCAGGGGGAGACCCAGTACTTC
J: TRBJ2-7; size: few; V: TRBV2; D: TRBD2; CDR3: CARIEGTSGFRRYEQYF; DNA: TGTGCCAGGATCGAAGGGACTAGCGGGTTCCGGCGCTACGAGCAGTACTTC
J: TRBJ1-2; size: .; V: TRBV27; D: .; CDR3: CASSPSQVNYGYTF; DNA: TGTGCCAGCAGTCCATCACAGGTGAACTATGGCTACACCTTC
J: TRBJ2-3; size: many; V: TRBV6-6; D: .; CDR3: CASSYSGGGLTDTQYF; DNA: TGTGCCAGCAGTTACTCGGGGGGGGGCCTCACAGATACGCAGTATTTT
J: TRBJ1-2; size: many; V: TRBV6-6; D: TRBD1; CDR3: CASSYGSWDRANYGYTF; DNA: TGTGCCAGCAGTTACGGCTCCTGGGACAGAGCTAACTATGGCTACACCTTC
J: TRBJ2-5; size: .; V: TRBV28; D: .; CDR3: CASSLRQVWETQYF; DNA: TGTGCCAGTAGTTTACGACAGGTCTGGGAGACCCAGTACTTC
J: TRBJ2-5; size: once; V: TRBV29-1; D: .; CDR3: CSGDDEEAQYF; DNA: TGCAGCGGTGATGACGAAGAGGCCCAGTACTTC
J: TRBJ1-5; size: .; V: TRBV5-5; D: .; CDR3: CASSLVVGGNQPQHF; DNA: TGTGCCAGCAGCTTGGTTGTAGGGGGCAATCAGCCCCAGCATTTT
J: TRBJ2-1; size: .; V: TRBV7-2; D: .; CDR3: CASSYGAPSFYNEQFF; DNA: TGTGCCAGCAGCTACGGGGCCCCGAGTTTCTACAATGAGCAGTTCTTC
J: TRBJ2-1; size: .; V: TRBV7-2; D: TRBD2; CDR3: CASSPAWGAGGLREQFF; DNA: TGTGCCAGCAGCCCAGCTTGGGGAGCGGGAGGGCTCAGAGAGCAGTTCTTC